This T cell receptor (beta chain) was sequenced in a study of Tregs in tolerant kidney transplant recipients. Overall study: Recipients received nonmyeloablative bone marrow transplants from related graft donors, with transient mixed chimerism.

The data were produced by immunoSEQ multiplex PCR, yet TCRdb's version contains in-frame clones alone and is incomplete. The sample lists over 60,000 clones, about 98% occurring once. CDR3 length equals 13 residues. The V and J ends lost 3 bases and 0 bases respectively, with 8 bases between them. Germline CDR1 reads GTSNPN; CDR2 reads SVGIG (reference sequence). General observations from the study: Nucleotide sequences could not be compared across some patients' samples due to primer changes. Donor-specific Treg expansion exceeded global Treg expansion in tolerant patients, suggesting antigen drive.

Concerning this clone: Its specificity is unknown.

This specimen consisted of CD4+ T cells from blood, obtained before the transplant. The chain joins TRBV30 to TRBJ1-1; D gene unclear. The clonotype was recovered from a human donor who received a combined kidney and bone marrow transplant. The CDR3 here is CAWSRQLNTEAFF. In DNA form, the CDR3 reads TGTGCCTGGAGCAGGCAACTGAACACTGAAGCTTTCTTT. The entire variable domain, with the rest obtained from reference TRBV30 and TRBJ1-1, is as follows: SQTIHQWPATLVQPVGSPLSLECTVEGTSNPNLYWYRQAAGRGLQLLFYSVGIGQISSEVPQNLSASRPQDRQFILSSKKLLLSDSGFYLCAWSRQLNTEAFFGQGTRLTVV.